This T cell receptor (beta chain) was sequenced during a study of early T cells in non-severe SARS-CoV-2 infection. Whole-study context: Whole-blood bulk RNA, unsorted, was sequenced, and chains were unpaired.

Whole-study findings and limits: Missing private and CD4 specificities, VDJdb matching favored anti-spike CD8 responses.

Worth noting for this clonotype: Its target is unknown.

Unique molecular identifier tags were affixed to discrete cDNA molecules. MiXCR, applied by TCRdb to the 5' RACE reads, yields one record per CDR3 protein. The sample records more than 90,000 distinct CDR3 sequences, 9.5% to 12% being singletons. The sequencing sample was made of whole blood. This receptor was identified in an adult who was a healthcare worker with PCR-confirmed SARS-CoV-2 infection or an uninfected control (not recorded which).

CDR3 DNA sequence: TGTGCCAGCAGCTTAGCTAGCTTTTACTACAATGAGCAGTTCTTC. It yields the protein CASSLASFYYNEQFF. This chain links TRBV7-8 with TRBJ2-1; no clear D gene. CDR1 and CDR2 from the germline V gene are SGHVS and FQNEAQ. The CDR3 extends over 15 amino acids. V was pared by 0 bases and J by 3 bases, with 9 bases between.